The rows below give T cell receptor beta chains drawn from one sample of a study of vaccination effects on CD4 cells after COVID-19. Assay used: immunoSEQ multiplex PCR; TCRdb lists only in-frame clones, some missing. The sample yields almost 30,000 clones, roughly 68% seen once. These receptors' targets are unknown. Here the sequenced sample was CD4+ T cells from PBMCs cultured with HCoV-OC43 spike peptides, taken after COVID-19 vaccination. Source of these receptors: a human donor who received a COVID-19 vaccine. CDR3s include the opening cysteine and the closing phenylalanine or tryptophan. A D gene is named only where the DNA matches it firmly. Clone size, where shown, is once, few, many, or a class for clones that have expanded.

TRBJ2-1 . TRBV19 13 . CASSPLSVDEQFF TGTGCCAGTAGTCCATTATCCGTTGATGAGCAGTTCTTC
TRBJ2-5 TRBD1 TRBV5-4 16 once CASSLGRGPTKETQYF TGTGCCAGCAGCTTAGGCAGGGGGCCAACAAAGGAGACCCAGTACTTC
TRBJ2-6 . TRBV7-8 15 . CASSLGGTGANVLTF TGTGCCAGCAGCCTAGGGGGTACTGGGGCCAACGTCCTGACTTTC
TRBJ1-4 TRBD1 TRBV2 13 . CASTGQQNEKLFF TGTGCCAGCACGGGACAGCAGAATGAAAAACTGTTTTTT
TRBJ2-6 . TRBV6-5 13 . CASRRVGANVLTF TGTGCCAGCAGGCGTGTGGGGGCCAACGTCCTGACTTTC
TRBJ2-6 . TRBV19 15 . CASKQDAAGANVLTF TGTGCCAGTAAACAGGACGCAGCTGGGGCCAACGTCCTGACTTTC
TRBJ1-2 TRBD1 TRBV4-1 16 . CASSQPRTGASYGYTF TGCGCCAGCAGCCAACCAAGAACAGGGGCGTCCTATGGCTACACCTTC
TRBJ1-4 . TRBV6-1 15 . CASSEAGRTWEKLFF TGTGCCAGCAGTGAAGCGGGGAGGACGTGGGAAAAACTGTTTTTT
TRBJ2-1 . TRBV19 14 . CASSIGQASYEQFF TGTGCCAGTAGTATAGGCCAGGCTAGCTATGAGCAGTTCTTC
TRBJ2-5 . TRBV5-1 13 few CASSLAAFETQYF TGCGCCAGCAGCTTGGCTGCTTTCGAGACCCAGTACTTC
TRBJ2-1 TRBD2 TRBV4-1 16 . CASSQEATSGYNEQFF TGCGCCAGCAGCCAAGAAGCAACTAGCGGCTACAATGAGCAGTTCTTC
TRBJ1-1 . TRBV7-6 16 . CASSAGRTIMNTEAFF TGTGCCAGCAGCGCAGGACGGACGATTATGAACACTGAAGCTTTCTTT
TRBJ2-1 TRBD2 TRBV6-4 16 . CASSDSASGSWDEQFF TGTGCCAGCAGTGACTCCGCTAGCGGGAGTTGGGATGAGCAGTTCTTC
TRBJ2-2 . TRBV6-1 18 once CASSEQGASGGLTGELFF TGTGCCAGCAGTGAACAGGGGGCAAGCGGGGGGCTCACCGGGGAGCTGTTTTTT
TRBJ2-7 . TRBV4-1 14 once CASSQDKKVYEQYF TGCGCCAGCAGCCAAGATAAGAAGGTGTACGAGCAGTACTTC
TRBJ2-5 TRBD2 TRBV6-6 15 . CAIGQGLAGAETQYF TGTGCCATTGGGCAGGGACTAGCGGGAGCCGAGACCCAGTACTTC
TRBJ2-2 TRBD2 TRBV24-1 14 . CATGDPGGAGELFF TGTGCCACCGGCGATCCGGGAGGCGCCGGGGAGCTGTTTTTT
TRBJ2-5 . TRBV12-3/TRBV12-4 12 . CASGTRQETQYF TGTGCCAGCGGGACGCGACAAGAGACCCAGTACTTC
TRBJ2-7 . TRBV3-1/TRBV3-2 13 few CASSQDPVYEQYF TGTGCCAGCAGCCAAGATCCGGTCTACGAGCAGTACTTC
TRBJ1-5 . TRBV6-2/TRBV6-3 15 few CASSYGGAGNQPQHF TGTGCCAGCAGTTACGGGGGGGCCGGCAATCAGCCCCAGCATTTT
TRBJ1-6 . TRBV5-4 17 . CASSLLTFGTENSPLHF TGTGCCAGCAGCTTACTGACATTCGGGACGGAAAATTCACCCCTCCACTTT
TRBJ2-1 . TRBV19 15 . CASSTERSPWNEQFF TGTGCCAGTAGCACCGAACGTTCCCCTTGGAATGAGCAGTTCTTC
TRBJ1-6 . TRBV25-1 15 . CASSSTVVTNSPLHF TGTGCCAGCAGTAGCACAGTAGTGACTAATTCACCCCTCCACTTT
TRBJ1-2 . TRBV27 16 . CASSLRDGGALGGYTF TGTGCCAGCAGTTTAAGGGACGGGGGGGCGTTAGGGGGCTACACCTTC
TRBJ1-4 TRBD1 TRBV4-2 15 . CASSPRQGAEEKLFF TGTGCCAGCAGCCCCAGACAGGGGGCTGAAGAAAAACTGTTTTTT
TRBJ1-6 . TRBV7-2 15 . CASSLSSPASSPLHF TGTGCCAGCAGCTTATCCTCCCCTGCGAGTTCACCCCTCCACTTT
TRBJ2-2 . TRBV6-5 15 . CASRRGGAITGELFF TGTGCCAGCAGGAGAGGAGGGGCGATCACCGGGGAGCTGTTTTTT
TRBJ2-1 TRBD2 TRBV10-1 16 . CASSEFQRTSGVEQFF TGCGCCAGCAGTGAGTTTCAAAGGACTAGCGGAGTCGAGCAGTTCTTC
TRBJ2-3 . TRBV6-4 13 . CASSSGSTDTQYF TGTGCCAGCAGCAGCGGGAGCACAGATACGCAGTATTTT
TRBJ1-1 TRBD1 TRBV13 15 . CASSLESGQGGTAFF TGTGCCAGCAGCTTAGAGTCGGGACAGGGCGGCACGGCTTTCTTT
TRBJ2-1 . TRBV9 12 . CASSVGNNEQFF TGTGCCAGCAGCGTAGGAAACAATGAGCAGTTCTTC
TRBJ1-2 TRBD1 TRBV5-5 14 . CASSFQGVNYGYTF TGTGCCAGCAGCTTTCAGGGGGTGAACTATGGCTACACCTTC
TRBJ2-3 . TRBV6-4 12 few CASSAISDTQYF TGTGCCAGCAGTGCCATCTCGGATACGCAGTATTTT
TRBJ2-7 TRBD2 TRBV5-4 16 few CASSLNLAGGWNEQYF TGTGCCAGCAGCTTGAATCTAGCGGGCGGATGGAACGAGCAGTACTTC
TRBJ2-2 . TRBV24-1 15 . CATRKGAGGAGELFF TGTGCCACCCGAAAAGGGGCCGGGGGAGCCGGGGAGCTGTTTTTT
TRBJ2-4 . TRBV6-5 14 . CASSLTTTVNIQYF TGTGCCAGCAGTTTAACAACGACGGTGAACATTCAGTACTTC
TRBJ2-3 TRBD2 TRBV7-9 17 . CASSSKRLAGGRDTQYF TGTGCCAGCAGCTCGAAACGACTAGCGGGAGGGAGGGATACGCAGTATTTT
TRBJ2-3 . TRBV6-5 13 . CATADSSTDTQYF TGTGCCACCGCCGACAGTAGCACAGATACGCAGTATTTT
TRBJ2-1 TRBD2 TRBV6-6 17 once CASSPGLAGGAYNEQFF TGTGCCAGCAGTCCAGGACTAGCGGGGGGGGCCTACAATGAGCAGTTCTTC
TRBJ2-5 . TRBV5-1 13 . CASSPSTRETQYF TGCGCCAGCAGCCCGTCTACCCGAGAGACCCAGTACTTC
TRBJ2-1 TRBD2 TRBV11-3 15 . CASSLGPGGINEQFF TGTGCCAGCAGCTTAGGGCCGGGAGGGATCAATGAGCAGTTCTTC
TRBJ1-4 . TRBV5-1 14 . CASSLVSPNEKLFF TGCGCCAGCAGCTTGGTCAGCCCAAATGAAAAACTGTTTTTT